This T cell receptor beta chain was captured in a study of cytomegalovirus exposure and HLA in healthy donors. Findings and limits, study-wide: With high specificity and sensitivity, the classifier reportedly diagnosed cytomegalovirus status.

This clone came up a few times. What it binds is unknown. The PCR contained 60 Vbeta and 13 Jbeta primers. Measured with immunoSEQ multiplex PCR; TCRdb has only the in-frame clones, and not every one. Of 150,000 or so clones listed, approximately 79% are singletons. CDR1 and CDR2 (germline): MNHEY, SVGAGI. V lost 0 bases, J lost 4 bases, and 8 bases stayed unmatched. The CDR3 runs 16 residues. This TCR derives from a middle-aged man in good health and CMV-seropositive. V usage is TRBV6-5 and J usage is TRBJ2-7; 8 nucleotides align to TRBD1. The sequenced material came from PBMCs. CDR3 sequence (DNA): TGTGCCAGCAGTTACTCGAGGGCAGGGGGCGAGTACGAGCAGTACTTC. It yields the protein CASSYSRAGGEYEQYF.